These T cell receptor beta chains were read from a single sample in a study of Ad26.COV2.S vaccination and SARS-CoV-2 variants. Generated by immunoSEQ multiplex PCR, the TCRdb table keeps only in-frame clones and is missing some. The sample holds fewer than 800,000 clones, roughly 90% seen once. The specimen was peripheral blood, collected in a trial of Ad26.COV2.S vaccine versus placebo. The receptor source for this set is a person aged 18-60 years who received the Ad26.COV2.S COVID-19 vaccine or a placebo. Both conserved end residues are part of each CDR3. Fields, in order: CDR3 DNA, CDR3 protein, J gene, V gene, D gene, clone size. A D gene is named only where the DNA matches it firmly. Not all rows give a size; the values are once, few, many and, for expanded clones, a class.

CDR3 DNA: TGCGCCAGCAGCTTGCAAGAGAATTACGAGCAGTACTTC
CDR3 protein: CASSLQENYEQYF
J gene: TRBJ2-7
V gene: TRBV5-1
D gene: -
clone size: -

CDR3 DNA: TGTGCCAGCGGGGGGCTAGCGGAGGGGTCTACGCAGTATTTT
CDR3 protein: CASGGLAEGSTQYF
J gene: TRBJ2-3
V gene: TRBV2
D gene: -
clone size: -

CDR3 DNA: TGTGCCAGCTCACCACCAGACAGATCCACCATATATTTT
CDR3 protein: CASSPPDRSTIYF
J gene: TRBJ1-3
V gene: TRBV18
D gene: -
clone size: -

CDR3 DNA: TGCGCCAGCAGCCAAGATGAGGCCTGGGAGACCCAGTACTTC
CDR3 protein: CASSQDEAWETQYF
J gene: TRBJ2-5
V gene: TRBV4-1
D gene: -
clone size: -

CDR3 DNA: TGTGCCAGCAGTCCAATAGGGTACACTGAAGCTTTCTTT
CDR3 protein: CASSPIGYTEAFF
J gene: TRBJ1-1
V gene: TRBV27
D gene: -
clone size: -

CDR3 DNA: TGTGCCAGCTCACCATTGAGAACAGTTAGCAATCAGCCCCAGCATTTT
CDR3 protein: CASSPLRTVSNQPQHF
J gene: TRBJ1-5
V gene: TRBV18
D gene: -
clone size: -

CDR3 DNA: TGTGCCAGCAGACCTAGGTATGAGCAGTTCTTC
CDR3 protein: CASRPRYEQFF
J gene: TRBJ2-1
V gene: TRBV2
D gene: -
clone size: -

CDR3 DNA: TGTGCCAGCAGTTACTCGGGGCCAGCGAACACTGAAGCTTTCTTT
CDR3 protein: CASSYSGPANTEAFF
J gene: TRBJ1-1
V gene: TRBV6-6
D gene: -
clone size: once

CDR3 DNA: TGTGCCAGCAGCTTAGAGCTAGGGGGCTATGGCTACACCTTC
CDR3 protein: CASSLELGGYGYTF
J gene: TRBJ1-2
V gene: TRBV7-2
D gene: -
clone size: -

CDR3 DNA: TGCAGCGTTGAAAGACTGGGATATGGCTACACCTTC
CDR3 protein: CSVERLGYGYTF
J gene: TRBJ1-2
V gene: TRBV29-1
D gene: -
clone size: once

CDR3 DNA: TGCGCCAGCAGCTTGGAAAGGGATGGTGAAGCTTTCTTT
CDR3 protein: CASSLERDGEAFF
J gene: TRBJ1-1
V gene: TRBV5-1
D gene: -
clone size: -

CDR3 DNA: TGTGCCAGCAGCCAACCCCGGGGGGACCAAGAGACCCAGTACTTC
CDR3 protein: CASSQPRGDQETQYF
J gene: TRBJ2-5
V gene: TRBV6-6
D gene: TRBD2
clone size: -

CDR3 DNA: TGCGCCAGCAGCCAACGTGAGATTGGTCAGGGCTACGGCTACACCTTC
CDR3 protein: CASSQREIGQGYGYTF
J gene: TRBJ1-2
V gene: TRBV4-1
D gene: -
clone size: -

CDR3 DNA: TGTGCCAGCAGCCAAGATTCCGCAGGATATAATTCACCCCTCCACTTT
CDR3 protein: CASSQDSAGYNSPLHF
J gene: TRBJ1-6
V gene: TRBV3-1/TRBV3-2
D gene: -
clone size: -

CDR3 DNA: TGTGCCAGCAGCTTAGGGGGCGCGACTGAAAAACTGTTTTTT
CDR3 protein: CASSLGGATEKLFF
J gene: TRBJ1-4
V gene: TRBV7-9
D gene: -
clone size: -

CDR3 DNA: TGTGCCAGCAGCTTAGGTGTCGGGGTGGATACGCAGTATTTT
CDR3 protein: CASSLGVGVDTQYF
J gene: TRBJ2-3
V gene: TRBV11-2
D gene: -
clone size: -

CDR3 DNA: TGTGCCAGCAGCTTCTCAGGGGCCGGAAATCAGCCCCAGCATTTT
CDR3 protein: CASSFSGAGNQPQHF
J gene: TRBJ1-5
V gene: TRBV7-2
D gene: -
clone size: -

CDR3 DNA: TGTGCCAGCACCGAGCAGTTTGGGCAGTACTTC
CDR3 protein: CASTEQFGQYF
J gene: TRBJ2-7
V gene: TRBV6-5
D gene: -
clone size: -

CDR3 DNA: TGTGCCAGCAGCTTTGGGACAGGGAGAGGCTACGAGCAGTACTTC
CDR3 protein: CASSFGTGRGYEQYF
J gene: TRBJ2-7
V gene: TRBV13
D gene: TRBD1
clone size: -

CDR3 DNA: TGTGCCAGCAGCCAAGAACCGTTGGGGTATGAAAAACTGTTTTTT
CDR3 protein: CASSQEPLGYEKLFF
J gene: TRBJ1-4
V gene: TRBV3-1/TRBV3-2
D gene: -
clone size: -

CDR3 DNA: TGTGCCAGCAGCCAGGCAGGGGGGACAACCTCCTACGAGCAGTACTTC
CDR3 protein: CASSQAGGTTSYEQYF
J gene: TRBJ2-7
V gene: TRBV3-1/TRBV3-2
D gene: -
clone size: -

CDR3 DNA: TGTGCCAGCAGCCCCGGGGGTCGGGAGGCGTACACTGAAGCTTTCTTT
CDR3 protein: CASSPGGREAYTEAFF
J gene: TRBJ1-1
V gene: TRBV7-6
D gene: -
clone size: -

CDR3 DNA: TGCAGCGTTGGCGAGGCGGCTCAGCCCCAGCATTTT
CDR3 protein: CSVGEAAQPQHF
J gene: TRBJ1-5
V gene: TRBV29-1
D gene: -
clone size: -

CDR3 DNA: TGTGCCAGCAGCCAAGGGTTAGGATTAGGATATGGCTACACCTTC
CDR3 protein: CASSQGLGLGYGYTF
J gene: TRBJ1-2
V gene: TRBV3-1/TRBV3-2
D gene: -
clone size: -

CDR3 DNA: TGTGCCAGCAGACCTTTTACCGGCTCCTACGAGCAGTACTTC
CDR3 protein: CASRPFTGSYEQYF
J gene: TRBJ2-7
V gene: TRBV4-2
D gene: -
clone size: -

CDR3 DNA: TGTGCCAGCAGCTTTTCACAGGGTAGCGAAAAACTGTTTTTT
CDR3 protein: CASSFSQGSEKLFF
J gene: TRBJ1-4
V gene: TRBV5-4
D gene: -
clone size: -

CDR3 DNA: TGTGCCAGCTCATCCTCCGGGGGAAGCTCCTACAATGAGCAGTTCTTC
CDR3 protein: CASSSSGGSSYNEQFF
J gene: TRBJ2-1
V gene: TRBV18
D gene: -
clone size: -

CDR3 DNA: TGTGCCAGCAGCTCGACTAGCGCTACCTACGAGCAGTACTTC
CDR3 protein: CASSSTSATYEQYF
J gene: TRBJ2-7
V gene: TRBV5-4
D gene: TRBD2
clone size: -

CDR3 DNA: TGTGCCAGCAAGGGGCTAGCCCAGAAAGAGACCCAGTACTTC
CDR3 protein: CASKGLAQKETQYF
J gene: TRBJ2-5
V gene: TRBV6-5
D gene: -
clone size: -

CDR3 DNA: TGTGCCAGCAGCTTGGACAGGGGCGTTGGCTACACCTTC
CDR3 protein: CASSLDRGVGYTF
J gene: TRBJ1-2
V gene: TRBV5-6
D gene: TRBD1
clone size: -

CDR3 DNA: TGTGCCAGCAGCATAACTAGCGGGTTTACCTACGAGCAGTACTTC
CDR3 protein: CASSITSGFTYEQYF
J gene: TRBJ2-7
V gene: TRBV7-2
D gene: TRBD2
clone size: -

CDR3 DNA: TGTGCCAGCAGCCAAGGGTCACTAGCGGGAGGGGAGACCCAGTACTTC
CDR3 protein: CASSQGSLAGGETQYF
J gene: TRBJ2-5
V gene: TRBV2
D gene: TRBD2
clone size: -

CDR3 DNA: TGTGCCAGCAGCCAAAGGGGGGATCAGCCCCAGCATTTT
CDR3 protein: CASSQRGDQPQHF
J gene: TRBJ1-5
V gene: TRBV7-2
D gene: -
clone size: -

CDR3 DNA: TGTGCCAGCAGTTATAGACAGTTGAACACTGAAGCTTTCTTT
CDR3 protein: CASSYRQLNTEAFF
J gene: TRBJ1-1
V gene: TRBV6-2/TRBV6-3
D gene: -
clone size: -

CDR3 DNA: TGCGCCAGCAGCCCGGGACTAGCGGGATTTGGTACGCAGTATTTT
CDR3 protein: CASSPGLAGFGTQYF
J gene: TRBJ2-3
V gene: TRBV5-1
D gene: TRBD2
clone size: -

CDR3 DNA: TGTGCCAGCAGTGAAGATAGGGCCACAGTAGCGCCCCTCCACTTT
CDR3 protein: CASSEDRATVAPLHF
J gene: TRBJ1-6
V gene: TRBV6-1
D gene: -
clone size: -

CDR3 DNA: TGTGCCAGCAGCCAGGGACAGGGATTCTCAAGCAATGAGCAGTTCTTC
CDR3 protein: CASSQGQGFSSNEQFF
J gene: TRBJ2-1
V gene: TRBV11-3
D gene: TRBD1
clone size: -

CDR3 DNA: TGTGCCAGCAGACAAGGGACAGAACAGGGGTATGGCTACACCTTC
CDR3 protein: CASRQGTEQGYGYTF
J gene: TRBJ1-2
V gene: TRBV27
D gene: TRBD1
clone size: -

CDR3 DNA: TGTGCCAGCAGTTACGGGGGCGGGGAGCTGTTTTTT
CDR3 protein: CASSYGGGELFF
J gene: TRBJ2-2
V gene: TRBV6-5
D gene: -
clone size: -

CDR3 DNA: TGTGCCAGTAGTATAGCCGCGTACGGGAATGAAAAACTGTTTTTT
CDR3 protein: CASSIAAYGNEKLFF
J gene: TRBJ1-4
V gene: TRBV19
D gene: -
clone size: -

CDR3 DNA: TGTGCCAGCTCACCGTCGACAGGGGGCAATGAGCAGTTCTTC
CDR3 protein: CASSPSTGGNEQFF
J gene: TRBJ2-1
V gene: TRBV18
D gene: TRBD1
clone size: -

CDR3 DNA: TGTGCCAGCAGCCGCCTGTCTGGACAGGACGAGCCCCAGCATTTT
CDR3 protein: CASSRLSGQDEPQHF
J gene: TRBJ1-5
V gene: TRBV7-8
D gene: TRBD1
clone size: -

CDR3 DNA: TGTGCCTGGAGTACCAAAGGGAACACTGAAGCTTTCTTT
CDR3 protein: CAWSTKGNTEAFF
J gene: TRBJ1-1
V gene: TRBV30
D gene: -
clone size: -

CDR3 DNA: TGCGCCAGCAGTTCAGGGGCTTTCTACGAGCAGTACTTC
CDR3 protein: CASSSGAFYEQYF
J gene: TRBJ2-7
V gene: TRBV5-1
D gene: -
clone size: -